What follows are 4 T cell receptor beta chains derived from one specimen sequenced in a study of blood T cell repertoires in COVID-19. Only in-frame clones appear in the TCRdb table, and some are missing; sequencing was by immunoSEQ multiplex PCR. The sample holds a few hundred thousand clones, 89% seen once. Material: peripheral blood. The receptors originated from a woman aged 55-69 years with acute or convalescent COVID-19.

The CDR3 region is CATSSGRGIQETQYF. Written as DNA, the CDR3 is TGTGCCACCAGCAGTGGGAGGGGGATCCAAGAGACCCAGTACTTC. The chain has TRBV15 and TRBJ2-5, with D possibly TRBD2 on 7 matching bases. V lost 3 bases to trimming and J lost 1 base, with 12 bases between them. The CDR3 runs 15 residues. The germline gives CDR1 LNHNV, CDR2 YYDKDF (reference sequence).

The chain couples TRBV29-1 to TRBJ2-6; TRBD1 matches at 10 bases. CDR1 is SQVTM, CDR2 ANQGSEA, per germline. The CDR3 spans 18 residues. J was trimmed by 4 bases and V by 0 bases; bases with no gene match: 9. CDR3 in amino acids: CSVEDYWTGGRGANVLTF. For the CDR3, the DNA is TGCAGCGTTGAAGATTATTGGACAGGGGGAAGAGGGGCCAACGTCCTGACTTTC. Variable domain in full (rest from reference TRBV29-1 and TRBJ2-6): SAVISQKPSRDICQRGTSLTIQCQVDSQVTMMFWYRQQPGQSLTLIATANQGSEATYESGFVIDKFPISRPNLTFSTLTVSNMSPEDSSIYLCSVEDYWTGGRGANVLTFGAGSRLTVL.

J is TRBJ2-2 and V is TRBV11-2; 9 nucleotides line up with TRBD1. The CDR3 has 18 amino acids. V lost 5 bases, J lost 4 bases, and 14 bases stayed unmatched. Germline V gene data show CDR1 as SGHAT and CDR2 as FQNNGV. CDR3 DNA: TGTGCCAGCAGCCTCTACTTACCGGGACAGGGCAGCACCGGGGAGCTGTTTTTT. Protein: CASSLYLPGQGSTGELFF.

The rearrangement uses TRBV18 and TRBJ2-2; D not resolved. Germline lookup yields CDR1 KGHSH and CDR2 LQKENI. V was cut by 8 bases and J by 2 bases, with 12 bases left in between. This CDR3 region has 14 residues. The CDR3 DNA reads TGTGCCAGCCGACCGCAGGAAAACACCGGGGAGCTGTTTTTT. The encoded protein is CASRPQENTGELFF. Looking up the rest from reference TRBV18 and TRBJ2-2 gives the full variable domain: NAGVMQNPRHLVRRRGQEARLRCSPMKGHSHVYWYRQLPEEGLKFMVYLQKENIIDESGMPKERFSAEFPKEGPSILRIQQVVRGDSAAYFCASRPQENTGELFFGEGSRLTVL.